This entry lists 13 T cell receptor beta chains sequenced from one sample in a study of cytomegalovirus exposure and HLA in healthy donors. PCR was performed using 60 Vbeta and 13 Jbeta primers. Using immunoSEQ multiplex PCR, the repertoire was profiled, and TCRdb retains in-frame clones only, with some absent. The sample holds around 110,000 clones, about 10% seen once. Material: PBMCs. The origin of the receptors is a man aged 30 to 45 in good health and CMV-seronegative.

The chain recombines TRBV5-4 with TRBJ1-1; 7 bases are a match to TRBD1. The CDR3 consists of 14 residues. Germline-derived CDR1 and CDR2 are SGHNT and YYREEE (reference sequence). Trimming took 4 bases from V and 1 from J; bases not matched to a gene: 4. Here the CDR3 reads CASSRRQGNTEAFF. For the CDR3, the DNA is TGTGCCAGCAGCCGAAGACAGGGGAACACTGAAGCTTTCTTT.

This clone has more than one count but fewer than ten. This sequence joins TRBV5-8 and TRBJ2-7; maybe TRBD1 (6 bases). The CDR3 loop spans 16 amino acids. The germline V gene encodes CDR1 SGHTS and CDR2 YDEGEE. Trimming cost V 0 bases and J 4 bases, with 17 bases left between them. The CDR3 DNA reads as TGTGCCAGCAGCTTGGCCTCCGGGACACGATTTTACGAGCAGTACTTC. Amino acids: CASSLASGTRFYEQYF.

This clone appeared a few times. The genes are TRBV5-1 and TRBJ2-1; 7 bases align to TRBD1. The germline gives CDR1 SGHRS, CDR2 YFSETQ. The CDR3 is made up of 14 amino acids. V lost 0 bases to trimming and J lost 5 bases; unmatched junction nucleotides: 2. CDR3 residues: CASSLGDSDNEQFF. CDR3 nucleotide sequence: TGCGCCAGCAGCTTGGGGGACAGCGACAATGAGCAGTTCTTC.

This sequence joins TRBV11-3 and TRBJ1-4, with D perhaps matching TRBD1 (6 bases). Germline V gene data show CDR1 as SGHNT and CDR2 as YENEEA. Trimming removed 4 bases at V and 8 bases at J, with 11 bases between. The CDR3 consists of 13 residues. The CDR3 bases are TGTGCCAGCAGCTCCCCCGGGACAGAAAAACTGTTTTTT. Translating it yields CASSSPGTEKLFF.

The rearrangement uses TRBV11-2 and TRBJ1-5; D gene ambiguous. V lost 5 bases and J lost 3, with 8 bases in between. Per germline, CDR1 SGHAT and CDR2 FQNNGV. The length of the CDR3 is 13 residues. The CDR3 region is CASSRGHNQPQHF. The CDR3 region has the DNA TGTGCCAGCAGCCGTGGGCACAATCAGCCCCAGCATTTT.

This clone was picked up a small number of times. The rearrangement uses TRBV4-1 and TRBJ1-4; D is undetermined. Per the germline V gene, CDR1 is MGHRA and CDR2 is YSYEKL. The V end was cut by 0 bases, the J end by 3 bases, with 11 bases between. CDR3 size: 16 residues. In DNA, the CDR3 is TGCGCCAGCAGCCAAGATCGCGGTGAGCCTAATGAAAAACTGTTTTTT. This translates into CASSQDRGEPNEKLFF.

This clone came up a few times. This sequence joins TRBV4-1 and TRBJ2-3, with 8 bases identical to TRBD1. The CDR3 contains 17 residues. With V trimmed by 2 bases and J by 0 bases, 7 bases remained unmatched. The germline V gene has CDR1 MGHRA and CDR2 YSYEKL. Here the CDR3 reads CASSQRTGGGSTDTQYF. The CDR3 coding sequence is TGCGCCAGCAGCCAACGAACAGGGGGAGGAAGCACAGATACGCAGTATTTT.

In its sample, this clone was seen a few times. The chain carries TRBV14 and TRBJ1-1, with D perhaps matching TRBD1 (5 bases). Trimming pared 4 bases from V and 5 bases from J, leaving 14 bases between. Germline CDR1 is SGHDN and CDR2 is FVKESK. The CDR3 is 14 residues long. CDR3 in DNA: TGTGCCAGCAGCCCCGGGGGGAAAGTTACTGAAGCTTTCTTT. Amino acids: CASSPGGKVTEAFF.

The chain carries TRBV18 and TRBJ1-1; the D is unclear. Looked up from germline, CDR1 is KGHSH and CDR2 is LQKENI. This CDR3 has 13 amino acids. V lost 0 bases, J lost 6 bases, and 8 bases lay in between. The DNA for the CDR3 is TGTGCCAGCTCACCACCGCCCCGGGCTGAAGCTTTCTTT. Its protein product is CASSPPPRAEAFF.

The rearrangement links TRBV4-1 to TRBJ1-4; D may be TRBD1 (5 bases). This CDR3 spans 18 amino acids. The germline V gene encodes CDR1 MGHRA and CDR2 YSYEKL. The V end lost 5 bases, the J end lost 7 bases, and 26 bases lay between the germline ends. The CDR3 bases are TGCGCCAGCAGCGTCTATCCTACCTCCGGGGGGGAAGGTGAAAAACTGTTTTTT. Translated: CASSVYPTSGGEGEKLFF.

V is TRBV19 and J is TRBJ1-1; 10 positions agree with TRBD1. The CDR3 loop spans 15 amino acids. Losses at the gene ends were 6 bases for V and 3 bases for J; bases not matched to a gene: 7. CDR1 is LNHDA and CDR2 is SQIVND in the germline V gene (reference sequence). CDR3 in amino acids: CASRRTGTGDTEAFF. DNA of the CDR3: TGTGCCAGTAGACGAACCGGGACAGGGGACACTGAAGCTTTCTTT.

The V call is TRBV4-1, the J call TRBJ1-3; D is unresolved. Germline CDR1 reads MGHRA; CDR2 reads YSYEKL. The CDR3 has 15 amino acids. Trimming stripped 0 bases from V and 2 bases from J, with 8 bases between. In DNA form, the CDR3 reads TGCGCCAGCAGCCAAGATCAAGAGCCTGGAAACACCATATATTTT. It encodes CASSQDQEPGNTIYF.

This clone was picked up a small number of times. The chain has TRBV2 and TRBJ2-5; the match to TRBD1 covers 8 bases. V was pared by 2 bases and J by 3 bases, with 2 bases of the junction left unmatched. The CDR3 totals 14 residues. Germline CDR1 is SNHLY and CDR2 is FYNNEI. CDR3 sequence (DNA): TGTGCCAGCAGTGAAAGGACAGGGAAAGAGACCCAGTACTTC. Translation gives CASSERTGKETQYF.